This record covers a single T cell receptor (beta chain). Its antigen remains unknown. The record originates from a study of cytomegalovirus exposure and HLA in healthy donors. With 60 Vbeta and 13 Jbeta primers, the PCR was carried out. Assay: immunoSEQ multiplex PCR; the TCRdb copy retains only in-frame clones and omits some. The sample consists of about 170,000 clones, about 85% of them appearing once. This CDR3 spans 19 amino acids. Germline V gene lookup returns CDR1 LGHNA and CDR2 YSLEER. The J segment lost 5 bases and the V segment lost 0 bases, leaving 8 bases of the junction unmatched. Study-level points and caveats: Presence/absence comparisons presumed near-even sequencing depth among donors. In an earlier analysis, about 87% or about 30%: the productive usage of most TCR beta V segments. V- and J-gene trimming of TCR beta was linked (in a later analysis) to a missense DCLRE1C variant. Altogether, 160 or so TCR beta chains were recorded as cytomegalovirus-associated.

This TCR was recovered from a woman in her 50s in good health and CMV-seropositive. The chain joins TRBV4-3 to TRBJ2-1; 15 bases are shared with TRBD2. The specimen sequenced was PBMCs. This chain's CDR3 is CASSQDRTSGGARNNEQFF. The DNA for the CDR3 is TGCGCCAGCAGCCAAGACCGGACTAGCGGGGGGGCCAGGAACAATGAGCAGTTCTTC.